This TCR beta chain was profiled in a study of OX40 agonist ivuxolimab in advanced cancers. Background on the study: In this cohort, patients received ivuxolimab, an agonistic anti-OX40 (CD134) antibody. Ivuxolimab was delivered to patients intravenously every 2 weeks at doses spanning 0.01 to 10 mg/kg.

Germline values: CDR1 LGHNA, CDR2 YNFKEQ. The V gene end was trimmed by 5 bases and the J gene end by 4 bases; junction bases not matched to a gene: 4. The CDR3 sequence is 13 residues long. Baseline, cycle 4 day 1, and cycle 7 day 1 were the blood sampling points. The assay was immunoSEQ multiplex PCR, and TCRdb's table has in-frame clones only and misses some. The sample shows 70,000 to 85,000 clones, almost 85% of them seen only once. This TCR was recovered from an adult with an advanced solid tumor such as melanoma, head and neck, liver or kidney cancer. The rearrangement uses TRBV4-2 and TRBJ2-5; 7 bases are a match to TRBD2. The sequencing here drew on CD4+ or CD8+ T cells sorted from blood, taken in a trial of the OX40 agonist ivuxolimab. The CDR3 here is CASSWASGETQYF. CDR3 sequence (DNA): TGTGCCAGCAGCTGGGCTAGCGGAGAGACCCAGTACTTC.